Below are 23 T cell receptor beta chains sequenced from a single sample in a study of tissue T cells after allogeneic stem cell transplantation. Here immunoSEQ multiplex PCR was the method, and the copy in TCRdb shows in-frame clones only, minus some. The sample lists 20,000 to 25,000 clones, about two thirds seen once, with roughly 0.61% in the top ten. The specimen was spleen. The source is a female BALB/c mouse in good health. As its MHC haplotype, the strain has H2-d.

With regard to this clone: Mouse gene names apply. The DNA ends 1 residue before the CDR3 does, and the rest of the CDR3 is filled in from the germline J gene. The chain couples TRBV24 to TRBJ2-7, with D perhaps assigned TRBD1 or TRBD2 (5 bases each). The CDR3 has 13 amino acids. V dropped 0 bases and J dropped 7 bases, with 10 bases sitting between them. Germline V gives CDR1 KGHTA, CDR2 FRNEEI. The CDR3 region is CASSLYMGREQYF. The part of the CDR3 DNA that was read is TGTGCCAGCAGTCTGTATATGGGGCGGGAACAGTAC.

To note about this clone: Gene names refer to mouse genes. Read sequence stops 1 residue before the CDR3 end, and the germline J gene provides the missing end. The chain has TRBV13-2 and TRBJ1-1, with D uncertain. CDR1 is NNHNN, CDR2 SYGAGS, per germline (reference sequence). V dropped 0 bases and J dropped 0 bases, with 6 bases sitting between them. CDR3 length: 14 amino acids. The sequenced CDR3 bases are TGTGCCAGCGGTGATGCCTCCGCAAACACAGAAGTCTTC. Translating it yields CASGDASANTEVF. The full CDR3 is CASGDASANTEVFF.

To note about this clone: Mouse names are used for the genes. The read halts 1 residue ahead of the CDR3 end, with the missing end drawn from the germline J gene. V is TRBV13-2 and J is TRBJ1-3; D perhaps matches TRBD1 (6 bases). CDR3 length: 17 amino acids. The ends were cut back, 1 base at V and 0 bases at J, with 14 bases in the middle. Germline lookup yields CDR1 NNHNN and CDR2 SYGAGS (reference sequence). The covered CDR3 bases are TGTGCCAGCGGTGATTGGGGGACACCAAATTCTGGAAATACGCTCTAT. This codes for CASGDWGTPNSGNTLY. The entire CDR3 protein is CASGDWGTPNSGNTLYF.

To note about this clone: Sequence at one end of the junction differs from germline and may be a read error. Gene names denote mouse genes. The sequence runs out 1 residue before the end of the CDR3; the remainder is reconstructed from the germline J gene. Other nucleotide sequences from this sample produce the same CDR3. The V and J genes are TRBV13-2 and TRBJ2-7; D is unresolved. CDR3 size: 12 residues. Germline V gives CDR1 NNHNN, CDR2 SYGAGS (reference sequence). CDR3 in amino acids: CASGDRNYEQYF. CDR3 DNA, as far as it was read: TGTGCTAGCGGTGATCGGAACTATGAACAGTAC.

A remark on this clone: Gene and germline names: mouse. The CDR3 extends 1 residue past the end of the read, so its final part is completed from the germline J gene. The genes are TRBV30 and TRBJ2-3; D ambiguous. The CDR3 covers 12 residues. Germline CDR1 reads SQVVS; CDR2 reads ANEGSEA. The covered CDR3 bases are TGTAGCGGGGATACTAGTGCAGAAACGCTGTAT. This codes for CSGDTSAETLY. The complete CDR3 protein is CSGDTSAETLYF.

Note on this clone: Germline and genes here are mouse. The read terminates 1 residue before the CDR3 end, so the remaining end is supplied by the germline J gene. The chain employs TRBV2 and TRBJ2-5, with 8 bases aligning to TRBD2. The V and J ends lost 0 bases and 2 bases, in that order; junction bases with no gene match: 7. The CDR3 runs to 17 residues. In germline, CDR1 is LGHNA, CDR2 YSYQKL. CDR3 bases read: TGTGCCAGCAGCCAAGATGGGGGGGGCGCAGGCCAAGACACCCAGTAC. This gives the protein CASSQDGGGAGQDTQY. The CDR3 in its entirety is CASSQDGGGAGQDTQYF.

This clone was detected a few times. Gene names and germline match the mouse. The read gets to within 1 residue of the CDR3 end, and the germline J gene fills in the rest. V gene TRBV4 combines with J gene TRBJ2-7; 10 bases align to TRBD2. Germline loops: CDR1 LGHDT, CDR2 YNNKQL (reference sequence). The CDR3 length is 15 residues. V lost 6 bases to trimming and J lost 4 bases; unmatched junction nucleotides: 9. The CDR3 sequence: CASSLPGLGLYEQYF. The CDR3 DNA, read in part, is TGTGCCAGCAGTCTCCCGGGACTGGGGTTGTATGAACAGTAC.

A remark on this clone: Any gene name here is a mouse gene name. The read terminates 1 residue ahead of where the CDR3 ends, so the germline J gene completes it. The chain links TRBV17 to TRBJ2-7; no reliable D call. V gave up 1 base and J gave up 3 bases, with 4 bases separating them. The CDR3 is 12 residues long. Per the germline V gene, CDR1 is MNHDT and CDR2 is YYDKIL. CDR3 sequence reads: CASSRGNYEQYF. The CDR3 DNA, read in part, is TGTGCTAGCAGTAGAGGCAACTATGAACAGTAC. Combining the CDR3 with reference TRBV17 and TRBJ2-7 gives the whole variable domain DTTVKQNPRYKLARVGKPVNLICSQTMNHDTMYWYQKKPNQAPKLLLFYYDKILNREADTFEKFQSSRPNNSFCSLYIGSAGLEYSAMYLCASSRGNYEQYFGPGTRLTVL.

Worth noting for this clone: All gene names here are mouse names. The read gets to within 1 residue of the CDR3 end, and the germline J gene fills in the rest. The chain is built from TRBV13-1 and TRBJ1-2; maybe TRBD1 (5 bases). With 2 bases removed from V and 0 bases from J, the gap between germline ends came to 8 bases. This CDR3 has 14 amino acids. From germline, CDR1 is NSHNY and CDR2 SYGAGN. Incomplete CDR3 DNA: TGTGCCAGCAGTGAGGCGGGGGCAAACTCCGACTACACC. It is translated as CASSEAGANSDYT. The whole CDR3 reads CASSEAGANSDYTF.

Note on this clone: Genes here carry mouse names. The CDR3 end falls 1 residue outside the read, so it is completed with the germline J gene. This chain joins TRBV15 and TRBJ2-7; 8 positions match TRBD1. The CDR3 length is 12 residues. The V segment lost 6 bases and the J segment 7 bases; nucleotides outside the gene matches: 5. The germline V gene has CDR1 SGHND and CDR2 FRSKSL. This CDR3 reads CASSQDREEQYF. CDR3 DNA (partial): TGTGCCAGCAGCCAGGACAGGGAGGAACAGTAC. The whole variable domain, filled in from reference TRBV15 and TRBJ2-7, reads DAGVTQTPRHEVAEKGQTIILKCEPVSGHNDLFWYRQTKIQGLELLSYFRSKSLMEDGGAFKDRFKAEMLNSSFSTLKIQPTEPKDSAVYLCASSQDREEQYFGPGTRLTVL.

Worth noting for this clone: The gene names here belong to mouse. The CDR3 goes on 1 residue after the read ends, and that part is filled in from the germline J gene. This sequence joins TRBV19 and TRBJ2-2; 7 nucleotides align to TRBD1. This CDR3 has 12 residues. V lost 5 bases to trimming and J lost 5 bases; unmatched junction nucleotides: 0. Germline V gene lookup returns CDR1 FNHDT and CDR2 SITEND (reference sequence). CDR3 amino acids: CASRQGTGQLYF. The covered CDR3 bases are TGTGCCAGCAGACAGGGGACCGGGCAGCTCTAC. Using reference TRBV19 and TRBJ2-2 for the parts outside the CDR3, the full variable domain is GGIITQTPKFLIGQEGQKLTLKCQQNFNHDTMYWYRQDSGKGLRLIYYSITENDLQKGDLSEGYDASREKKSSFSLTVTSAQKNEMAVFLCASRQGTGQLYFGEGSKLTVL.

About this clone: Gene and germline names: mouse. Coverage ceases 1 residue before the CDR3 finishes, and the germline J gene fills in the end. The chain uses TRBV2 and TRBJ1-6, with D possibly TRBD1 on 6 matching bases. TRBJ1-6 is treated as an ORF (open reading frame) with a function not yet certain. V was pared by 4 bases and J by 5 bases, with 6 bases between. CDR3 length: 13 residues. Germline lookup yields CDR1 LGHNA and CDR2 YSYQKL. This CDR3 reads CASSRDNNSPLYF. The CDR3 DNA, read in part, is TGTGCCAGCAGCCGGGACAATAATTCGCCCCTCTAC.

Regarding this clone: Gene names denote mouse genes. The read gets to within 1 residue of the CDR3 end, and the germline J gene fills in the rest. Other nucleotide sequences in the sample specify the same CDR3. The genes are TRBV5 and TRBJ2-7; D not resolved. Germline V lookup: CDR1 LGHNA, CDR2 YNLKQL (reference sequence). V lost 0 bases to trimming and J lost 4 bases, with 4 bases between them. The CDR3 has 12 residues. The sequenced CDR3 bases are TGTGCCAGCAGCCAAGACGGTTATGAACAGTAC. Amino acid sequence: CASSQDGYEQY. The full CDR3 reads CASSQDGYEQYF.

This clone was counted once. Mouse gene names and germline throughout. The read terminates 1 residue before the CDR3 end, so the remaining end is supplied by the germline J gene. The rearrangement uses TRBV13-2 and TRBJ2-4; D ambiguous. This CDR3 spans 13 amino acids. The V gene lost 2 bases and the J gene lost 0 bases, with 4 bases spanning the gap. Germline CDR1 reads NNHNN; CDR2 reads SYGAGS (reference sequence). CDR3: CASGESSQNTLYF. The DNA read from the CDR3 is TGTGCCAGCGGTGAAAGTAGTCAAAACACCTTGTAC.

In regard to this clone: Gene labels here are mouse ones. The missing CDR3 end, 1 residue past where the read stops, is filled in from the germline J gene. The chain has TRBV13-2 and TRBJ2-7; 14 nucleotides line up with TRBD2. The germline V gene has CDR1 NNHNN and CDR2 SYGAGS (reference sequence). The CDR3 consists of 16 residues. The ends lost 0 bases at V and 6 bases at J; junction bases unmatched: 5. The CDR3 sequence: CASGDGGTGGAFEQYF. CDR3 bases read: TGTGCCAGCGGTGATGGAGGGACTGGGGGGGCGTTTGAACAGTAC.

This clone was detected a few times. Gene names and germline refer to mouse. The read terminates 1 residue before the CDR3 end, so the remaining end is supplied by the germline J gene. V and J are TRBV2 and TRBJ2-7, with a weak D call TRBD1 (6 bases). The CDR3 totals 12 residues. Trimming removed 0 bases at V and 6 bases at J, with 6 bases between. The germline gives CDR1 LGHNA, CDR2 YSYQKL. The CDR3 protein is CASSQDRGEQYF. CDR3 DNA (partial): TGTGCCAGCAGCCAAGACAGGGGTGAACAGTAC.

About this clone itself: These gene names are mouse names. The observed sequence ends 1 residue before the CDR3 terminus, with the missing tail filled in from the germline J gene. The chain recombines TRBV5 with TRBJ2-5, with 10 bases fitting TRBD2. The CDR3 extends over 15 amino acids. With V trimmed by 3 bases and J by 0 bases, 0 bases remained unmatched. Germline V gene sequence: CDR1 LGHNA, CDR2 YNLKQL (reference sequence). CDR3 in amino acids: CASSQTGGNQDTQYF. The covered CDR3 bases are TGTGCCAGCAGCCAGACTGGGGGGAACCAAGACACCCAGTAC.

Of note for this clone: The listed genes are named as in mouse. The missing CDR3 end, 1 residue past where the read stops, is filled in from the germline J gene. The chain carries TRBV13-1 and TRBJ1-1, with D tentatively TRBD1 (6 bases). V gave up 0 bases and J gave up 4 bases, with 13 bases separating them. Germline assignment: CDR1 NSHNY and CDR2 SYGAGN. CDR3 length: 15 amino acids. The CDR3 region is CASSDANRAGTEVFF. Partial CDR3 DNA: TGTGCCAGCAGTGATGCAAACAGGGCGGGCACAGAAGTCTTC.

Details on this clone: Any gene name here is a mouse gene name. Read sequence stops 1 residue before the CDR3 end, and the germline J gene provides the missing end. This chain uses TRBV2 with TRBJ2-4; D unresolved. The germline V gene encodes CDR1 LGHNA and CDR2 YSYQKL. V lost 0 bases and J 0 bases, leaving 10 bases between the germline ends. The CDR3 consists of 16 residues. The CDR3 bases that were read are TGTGCCAGCAGCCAAGACCAGACACCAAGTCAAAACACCTTGTAC. It codes for CASSQDQTPSQNTLY. From start to end, the CDR3 is CASSQDQTPSQNTLYF.

This clone was observed once. Gene names follow the mouse nomenclature. The read is 1 residue too short to cover the CDR3 end, so that end is filled in from the germline J gene. This chain uses TRBV13-2 with TRBJ1-2; 10 bases match TRBD1. Losses at the gene ends were 0 bases for V and 3 bases for J; bases not matched to a gene: 2. Per germline, CDR1 NNHNN and CDR2 SYGAGS (reference sequence). This CDR3 has 15 amino acids. CDR3 protein: CASGDAGTGDSDYTF. Incomplete CDR3 DNA: TGTGCCAGCGGTGATGCGGGGACAGGGGACTCCGACTACACC.

The table lists this clone with a few counts. Gene names follow the mouse nomenclature. The DNA ends 1 residue before the CDR3 does, and the rest of the CDR3 is filled in from the germline J gene. The V and J genes are TRBV13-2 and TRBJ2-7; no definite D call. This CDR3 spans 14 amino acids. Germline V gives CDR1 NNHNN, CDR2 SYGAGS (reference sequence). Trimming removed 2 bases from V and 2 bases from J, with 11 bases in between. Partial CDR3 DNA: TGTGCCAGCGGTGAGGCGGGTAGGGCCTATGAACAGTAC. It is translated as CASGEAGRAYEQY. Given in full, the CDR3 is CASGEAGRAYEQYF.

This clone has a handful of counts. Each gene name is a mouse one. The read halts 1 residue ahead of the CDR3 end, with the missing end drawn from the germline J gene. This rearrangement joins TRBV13-2 to TRBJ2-7, with 10 bases identical to TRBD1. The junction had 3 bases not matched to a gene; V was cut back by 3 bases and J by 6 bases. The CDR3 length is 13 residues. CDR1 is NNHNN and CDR2 is SYGAGS in the germline V gene (reference sequence). This chain's CDR3 is CASGGGTGVEQYF. Incomplete CDR3 DNA: TGTGCCAGCGGTGGGGGGACAGGGGTTGAACAGTAC.

Concerning this clone: Any gene name here is a mouse gene name. The read stops 1 residue short of the end of the CDR3; the missing end is completed from the germline J gene. The chain joins TRBV4 to TRBJ2-7; TRBD2 matches at 8 bases. The CDR3 is 14 residues long. Per the germline V gene, CDR1 is LGHDT and CDR2 is YNNKQL (reference sequence). Germline trimming cut 4 bases from V and 3 bases from J; bases unmatched to any gene: 5. The sequenced part of the CDR3 DNA is TGTGCCAGCAGCTCCGGACTGGGCTACTATGAACAGTAC. As protein: CASSSGLGYYEQY. The entire CDR3 sequence reads CASSSGLGYYEQYF.